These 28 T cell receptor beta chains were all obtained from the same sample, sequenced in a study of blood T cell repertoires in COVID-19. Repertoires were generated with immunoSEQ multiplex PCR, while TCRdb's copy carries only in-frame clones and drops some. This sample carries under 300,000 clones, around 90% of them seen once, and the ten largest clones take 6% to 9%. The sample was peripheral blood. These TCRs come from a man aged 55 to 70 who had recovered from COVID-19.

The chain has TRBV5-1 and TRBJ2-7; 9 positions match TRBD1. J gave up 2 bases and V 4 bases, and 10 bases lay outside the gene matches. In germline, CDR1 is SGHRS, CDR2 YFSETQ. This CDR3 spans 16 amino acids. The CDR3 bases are TGCGCCAGCAGCCCAACATGGACAGGGGTGCCCTACGAGCAGTACTTC. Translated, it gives CASSPTWTGVPYEQYF. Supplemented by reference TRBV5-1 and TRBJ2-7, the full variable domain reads KAGVTQTPRYLIKTRGQQVTLSCSPISGHRSVSWYQQTPGQGLQFLFEYFSETQRNKGNFPGRFSGRQFSNSRSEMNVSTLELGDSALYLCASSPTWTGVPYEQYFGPGTRLTVT.

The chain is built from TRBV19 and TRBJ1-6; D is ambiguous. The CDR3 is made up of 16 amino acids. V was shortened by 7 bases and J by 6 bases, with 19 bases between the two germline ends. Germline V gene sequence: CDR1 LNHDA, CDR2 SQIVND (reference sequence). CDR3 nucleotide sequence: TGTGCCAGTACCCCGACAAGGTTATTTCCTAATTCACCCCTCCACTTT. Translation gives CASTPTRLFPNSPLHF.

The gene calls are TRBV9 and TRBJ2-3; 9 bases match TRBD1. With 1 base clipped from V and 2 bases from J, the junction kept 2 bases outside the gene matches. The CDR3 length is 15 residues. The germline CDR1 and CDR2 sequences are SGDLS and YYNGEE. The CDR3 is CASSVWDRVTDTQYF. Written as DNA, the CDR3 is TGTGCCAGCAGCGTATGGGACAGGGTCACAGATACGCAGTATTTT.

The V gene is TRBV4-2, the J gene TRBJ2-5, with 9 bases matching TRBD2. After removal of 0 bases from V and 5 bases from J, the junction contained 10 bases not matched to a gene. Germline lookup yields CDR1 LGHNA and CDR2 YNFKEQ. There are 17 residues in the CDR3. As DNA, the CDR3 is TGTGCCAGCAGCCAAGATAGGGAGCGGGGGGTTCGGGAGACCCAGTACTTC. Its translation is CASSQDRERGVRETQYF.

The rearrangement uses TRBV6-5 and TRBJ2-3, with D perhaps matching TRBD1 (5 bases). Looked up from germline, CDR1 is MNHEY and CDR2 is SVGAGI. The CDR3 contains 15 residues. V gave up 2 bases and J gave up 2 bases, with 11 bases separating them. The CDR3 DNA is TGTGCCAGCAGTTACGTTGCAGGGCCCACAGATACGCAGTATTTT. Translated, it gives CASSYVAGPTDTQYF.

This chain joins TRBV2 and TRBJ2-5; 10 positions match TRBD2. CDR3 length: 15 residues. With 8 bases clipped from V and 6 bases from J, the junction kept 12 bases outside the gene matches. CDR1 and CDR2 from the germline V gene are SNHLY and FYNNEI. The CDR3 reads CASAILAGGGQTQYF. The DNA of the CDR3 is TGTGCCAGCGCGATATTAGCGGGGGGCGGACAGACCCAGTACTTC.

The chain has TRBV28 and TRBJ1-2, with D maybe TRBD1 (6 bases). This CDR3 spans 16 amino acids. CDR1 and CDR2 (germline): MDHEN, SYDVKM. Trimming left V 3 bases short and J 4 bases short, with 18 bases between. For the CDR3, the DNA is TGTGCCAGCAGTTTGTGGCAGCGGGGACAAAGCTATGGCTACACCTTC. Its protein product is CASSLWQRGQSYGYTF.

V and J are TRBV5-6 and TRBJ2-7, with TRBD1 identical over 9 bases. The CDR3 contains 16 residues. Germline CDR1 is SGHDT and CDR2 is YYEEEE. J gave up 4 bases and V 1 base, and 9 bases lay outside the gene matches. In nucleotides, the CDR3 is TGTGCCAGCAGCTTGTTAGGCCGGGACAGGGCGTACGAGCAGTACTTC. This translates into CASSLLGRDRAYEQYF.

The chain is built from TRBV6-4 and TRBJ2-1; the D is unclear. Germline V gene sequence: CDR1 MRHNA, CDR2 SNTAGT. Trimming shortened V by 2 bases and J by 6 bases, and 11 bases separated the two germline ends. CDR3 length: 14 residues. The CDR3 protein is CASSDRSPFNEQFF. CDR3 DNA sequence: TGTGCCAGCAGTGACCGGTCCCCCTTCAATGAGCAGTTCTTC.

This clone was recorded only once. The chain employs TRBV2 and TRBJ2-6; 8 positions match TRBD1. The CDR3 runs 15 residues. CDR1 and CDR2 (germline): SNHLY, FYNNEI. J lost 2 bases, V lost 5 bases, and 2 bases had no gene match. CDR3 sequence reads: CASSPTGAGANVLTF. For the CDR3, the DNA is TGTGCCAGCAGTCCGACAGGGGCTGGGGCCAACGTCCTGACTTTC.

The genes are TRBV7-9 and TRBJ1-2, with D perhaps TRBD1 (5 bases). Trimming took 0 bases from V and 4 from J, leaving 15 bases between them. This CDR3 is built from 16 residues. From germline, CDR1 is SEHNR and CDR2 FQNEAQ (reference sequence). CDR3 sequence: CASSLARGGRPYGYTF. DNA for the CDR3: TGTGCCAGCAGCTTAGCTCGGGGGGGACGTCCCTATGGCTACACCTTC.

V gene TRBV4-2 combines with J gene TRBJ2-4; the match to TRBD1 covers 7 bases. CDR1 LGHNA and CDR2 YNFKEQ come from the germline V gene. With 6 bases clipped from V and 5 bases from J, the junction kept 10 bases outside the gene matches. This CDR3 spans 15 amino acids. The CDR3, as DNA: TGTGCCAGCAGGGCAAGTACAGGGGCACAAAACATTCAGTACTTC. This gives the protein CASRASTGAQNIQYF.

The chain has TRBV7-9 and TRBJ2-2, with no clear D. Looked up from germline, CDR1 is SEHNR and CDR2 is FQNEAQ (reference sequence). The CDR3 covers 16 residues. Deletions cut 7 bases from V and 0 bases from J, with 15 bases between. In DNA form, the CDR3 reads TGTGCCAGCACTAAAAAAGTCGGTGCGAACACCGGGGAGCTGTTTTTT. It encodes CASTKKVGANTGELFF.

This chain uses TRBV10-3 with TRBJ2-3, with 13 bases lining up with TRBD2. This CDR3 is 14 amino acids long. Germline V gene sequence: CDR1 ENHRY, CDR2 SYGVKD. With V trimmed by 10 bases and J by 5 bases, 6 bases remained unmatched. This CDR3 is CATLAGGLGDTQYF. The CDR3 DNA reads TGTGCCACACTAGCGGGGGGGCTGGGAGATACGCAGTATTTT.

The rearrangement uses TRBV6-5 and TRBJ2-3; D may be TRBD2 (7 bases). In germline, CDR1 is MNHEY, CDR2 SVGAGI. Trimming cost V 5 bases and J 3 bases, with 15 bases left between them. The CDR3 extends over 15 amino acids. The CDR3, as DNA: TGTGCCAGCAGTCAATGGGGGGGCATTACAGATACGCAGTATTTT. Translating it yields CASSQWGGITDTQYF.

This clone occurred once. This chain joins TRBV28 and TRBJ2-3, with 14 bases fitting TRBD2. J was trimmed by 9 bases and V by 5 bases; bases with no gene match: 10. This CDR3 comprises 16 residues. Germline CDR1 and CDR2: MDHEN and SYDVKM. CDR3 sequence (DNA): TGTGCCAGCAGTATCCGACTAGCGGGGGGGCAAGGGACGCAGTATTTT. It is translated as CASSIRLAGGQGTQYF.

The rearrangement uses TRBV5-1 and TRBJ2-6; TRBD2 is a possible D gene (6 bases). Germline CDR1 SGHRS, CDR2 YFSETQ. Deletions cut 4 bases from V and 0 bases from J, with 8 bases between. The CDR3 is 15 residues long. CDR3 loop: CASSTDYSGANVLTF. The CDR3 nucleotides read TGCGCCAGCAGCACGGACTACTCTGGGGCCAACGTCCTGACTTTC.

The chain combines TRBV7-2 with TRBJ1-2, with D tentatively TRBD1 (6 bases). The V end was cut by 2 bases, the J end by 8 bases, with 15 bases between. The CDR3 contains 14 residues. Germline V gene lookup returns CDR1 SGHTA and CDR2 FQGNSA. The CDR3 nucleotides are TGTGCCAGCAGCTTATCCCCAGGGGTTGGGGGCTACACCTTC. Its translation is CASSLSPGVGGYTF.

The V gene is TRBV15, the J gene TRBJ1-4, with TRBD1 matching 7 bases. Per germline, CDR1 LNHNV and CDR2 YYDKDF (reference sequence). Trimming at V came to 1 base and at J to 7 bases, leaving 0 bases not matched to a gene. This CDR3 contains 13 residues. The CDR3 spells CATSRGQGEKLFF. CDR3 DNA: TGTGCCACCAGCAGAGGACAGGGTGAAAAACTGTTTTTT.

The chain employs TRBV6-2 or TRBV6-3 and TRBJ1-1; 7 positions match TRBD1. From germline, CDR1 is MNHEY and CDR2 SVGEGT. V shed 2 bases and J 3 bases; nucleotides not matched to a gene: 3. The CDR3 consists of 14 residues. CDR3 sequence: CASSYRGPDTEAFF. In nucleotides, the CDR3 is TGTGCCAGCAGTTACAGGGGGCCGGACACTGAAGCTTTCTTT.

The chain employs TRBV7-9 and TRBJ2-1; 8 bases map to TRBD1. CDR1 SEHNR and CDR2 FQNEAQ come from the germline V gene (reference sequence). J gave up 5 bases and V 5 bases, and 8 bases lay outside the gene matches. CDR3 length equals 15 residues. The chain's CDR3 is CASSPRTGLDNEQFF. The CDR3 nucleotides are TGTGCCAGCAGCCCGAGGACAGGGCTGGACAATGAGCAGTTCTTC. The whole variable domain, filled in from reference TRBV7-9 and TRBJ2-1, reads DTGVSQNPRHKITKRGQNVTFRCDPISEHNRLYWYRQTLGQGPEFLTYFQNEAQLEKSRLLSDRFSAERPKGSFSTLEIQRTEQGDSAMYLCASSPRTGLDNEQFFGPGTRLTVL.

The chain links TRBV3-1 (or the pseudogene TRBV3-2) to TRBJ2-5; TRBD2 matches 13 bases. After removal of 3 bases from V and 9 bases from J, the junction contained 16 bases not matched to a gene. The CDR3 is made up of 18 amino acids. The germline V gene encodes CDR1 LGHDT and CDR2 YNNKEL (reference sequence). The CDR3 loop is CASSHDVPLAGGAGAQYF. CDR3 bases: TGTGCCAGCAGCCATGACGTCCCACTAGCGGGGGGGGCCGGGGCCCAGTACTTC.

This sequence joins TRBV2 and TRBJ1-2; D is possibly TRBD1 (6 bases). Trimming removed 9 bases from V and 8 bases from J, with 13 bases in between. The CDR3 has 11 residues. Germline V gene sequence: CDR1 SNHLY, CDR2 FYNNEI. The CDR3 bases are TGTGCCAGTACAGGGTGGAAAGGCTACACCTTC. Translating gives CASTGWKGYTF.

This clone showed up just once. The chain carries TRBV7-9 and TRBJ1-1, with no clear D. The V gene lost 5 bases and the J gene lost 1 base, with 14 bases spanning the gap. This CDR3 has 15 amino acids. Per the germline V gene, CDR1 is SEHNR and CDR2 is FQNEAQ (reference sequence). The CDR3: CASSRHPDKNTEAFF. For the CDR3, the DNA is TGTGCCAGCAGCCGACATCCAGACAAGAACACTGAAGCTTTCTTT.

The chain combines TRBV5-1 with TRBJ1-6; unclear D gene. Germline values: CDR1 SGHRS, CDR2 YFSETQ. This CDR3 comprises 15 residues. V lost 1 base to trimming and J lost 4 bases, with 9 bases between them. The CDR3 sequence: CASSLYIGYNSPLHF. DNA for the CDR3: TGCGCCAGCAGCTTGTATATCGGGTATAATTCACCCCTCCACTTT.

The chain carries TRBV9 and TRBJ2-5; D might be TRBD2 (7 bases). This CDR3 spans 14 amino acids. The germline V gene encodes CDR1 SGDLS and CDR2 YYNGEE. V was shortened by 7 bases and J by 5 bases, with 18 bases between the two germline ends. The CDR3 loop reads CASGSGGGRETQYF. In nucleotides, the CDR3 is TGTGCCAGCGGTAGTGGGGGGGGCCGGGAGACCCAGTACTTC.

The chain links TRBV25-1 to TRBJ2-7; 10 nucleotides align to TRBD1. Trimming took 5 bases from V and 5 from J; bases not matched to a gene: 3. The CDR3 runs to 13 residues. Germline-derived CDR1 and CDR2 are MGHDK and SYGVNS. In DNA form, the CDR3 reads TGTGCCAGCAGTCGGACAGGGGGGAACGAGCAGTACTTC. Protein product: CASSRTGGNEQYF.

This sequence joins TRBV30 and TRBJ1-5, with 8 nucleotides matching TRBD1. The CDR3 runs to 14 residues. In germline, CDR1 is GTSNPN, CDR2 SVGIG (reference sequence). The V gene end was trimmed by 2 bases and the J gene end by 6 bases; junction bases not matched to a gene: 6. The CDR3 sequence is CAWSPDRETQPQHF. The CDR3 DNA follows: TGTGCCTGGAGTCCGGACAGGGAGACTCAGCCCCAGCATTTT.